The 12 T cell receptor beta chains listed next were all sequenced from one sample in a study of shared clonotypes between healthy human individuals. Generated by immunoSEQ multiplex PCR, the TCRdb table keeps only in-frame clones and is missing some. Of about 2.4 million clones in the sample, more than 85% were seen once. The specimen was naive CD4+ T cells from PBMCs. Subset here: CD45RA+ positively selected. Receptors originate from a man aged 18 to 30 in good health. Some clones in this sample may be carry-over from other donors' samples.

Of note for this clone: Other DNA variants within this sample encode the same CDR3. The chain joins TRBV6-6 to TRBJ1-2, with D maybe TRBD1 (5 bases). There are 11 residues in the CDR3. The V gene's germline CDR1 is MNHNY and CDR2 SVGAGI (reference sequence). V was cut by 8 bases and J by 8 bases, with 12 bases left in between. The CDR3 nucleotides are TGTGCCAGCTCCCTGGGGCCCGGCTACACCTTC. Residues: CASSLGPGYTF.

J is TRBJ2-1 and V is TRBV21-1; the table's D call, TRBD2, was not checked against the DNA. TRBV21-1 is classified as a pseudogene. There are 17 residues in the CDR3. The CDR3, as DNA: TGTGCCAGCAGCAAAGCGCTTTGTGGGACTAGTAGGAATGAGCAGTTCTTC. It is translated as CASSKALCGTSRNEQFF.

The CDR3 sequence: CASSFPGQGGGTEAFF. The CDR3 coding sequence is TGTGCCAGCAGCTTCCCGGGACAGGGGGGAGGCACTGAAGCTTTCTTT. This chain links TRBV13 with TRBJ1-1; 11 bases map to TRBD1. J was trimmed by 4 bases and V by 3 bases; bases with no gene match: 7. The germline CDR1 and CDR2 sequences are PRHDT and FYEKMQ (reference sequence). This CDR3 is built from 16 residues.

This clone was counted a few times. This chain's CDR3 is CASSKRQLNTEAFF. The CDR3 DNA follows: TGTGCCAGCAGCAAAAGACAGTTGAACACTGAAGCTTTCTTT. The V call is TRBV19, the J call TRBJ1-1; tentative D call: TRBD1 (5 bases). V dropped 9 bases and J dropped 0 bases, with 14 bases sitting between them. The CDR3 sequence is 14 residues long. Germline CDR1 and CDR2: LNHDA and SQIVND (reference sequence).

The chain couples TRBV27 to TRBJ1-1, with 7 bases fitting TRBD1. Germline V gene lookup returns CDR1 MNHEY and CDR2 SMNVEV (reference sequence). The CDR3 covers 15 residues. V trimming: 0 bases; J trimming: 4 bases; junction bases outside the gene matches: 5. CDR3 sequence reads: CASSLSSGDSTEAFF. The DNA for the CDR3 is TGTGCCAGCAGTTTATCGTCGGGGGACAGCACTGAAGCTTTCTTT.

This clone was recorded once. This chain links TRBV7-2 with TRBJ2-1; D unclear. The CDR3 is 13 amino acids. V lost 3 bases and J 7 bases, leaving 10 bases between the germline ends. The germline CDR1 and CDR2 sequences are SGHTA and FQGNSA. The CDR3: CASSFQVRNEQFF. The CDR3 region has the DNA TGTGCCAGCAGCTTTCAGGTTCGGAATGAGCAGTTCTTC.

This clone was counted a single time. V gene TRBV5-4 combines with J gene TRBJ2-5; no firm D call. V was shortened by 0 bases and J by 5 bases, with 11 bases between the two germline ends. CDR3 length: 14 residues. Germline V CDR1 and CDR2: SGHNT, YYREEE (reference sequence). The CDR3 coding sequence is TGTGCCAGCAGCTTGGCTCTCAGTTCTGAGACCCAGTACTTC. Protein sequence: CASSLALSSETQYF.

The chain couples TRBV5-6 to TRBJ2-3, with TRBD2 identical over 7 bases. Germline CDR1 SGHDT, CDR2 YYEEEE. Trimming cost V 4 bases and J 3 bases; bases outside gene matches: 8. This CDR3 contains 15 residues. The CDR3 bases are TGTGCCAGCAGCGAGCCCGCGGGAGTGACAGATACGCAGTATTTT. This translates into CASSEPAGVTDTQYF.

The chain carries TRBV28 and TRBJ1-5; D possibly corresponds to TRBD1 (6 bases). V was cut by 5 bases and J by 2 bases, with 13 bases left in between. The germline V gene has CDR1 MDHEN and CDR2 SYDVKM. The CDR3 runs to 15 residues. CDR3 in DNA: TGTGCCAGCAGTCCAGGACAGCGCGGCAATCAGCCCCAGCATTTT. Amino acids: CASSPGQRGNQPQHF. Combining the CDR3 with reference TRBV28 and TRBJ1-5 gives the whole variable domain DVKVTQSSRYLVKRTGEKVFLECVQDMDHENMFWYRQDPGLGLRLIYFSYDVKMKEKGDIPEGYSVSREKKERFSLILESASTNQTSMYLCASSPGQRGNQPQHFGDGTRLSIL.

The rearrangement links TRBV5-4 to TRBJ2-2; no clear D gene. This CDR3 comprises 13 residues. Trimming shortened V by 4 bases and J by 1 base, and 5 bases separated the two germline ends. CDR1 and CDR2 from the germline V gene are SGHNT and YYREEE (reference sequence). The CDR3 is CASSPRNTGELFF. The CDR3 region has the DNA TGTGCCAGCAGCCCTAGGAACACCGGGGAGCTGTTTTTT.

CDR3 loop: CASGLGQVTYEQYF. CDR3 nucleotide sequence: TGCGCCAGCGGGTTGGGACAGGTGACCTACGAGCAGTACTTC. The chain couples TRBV5-1 to TRBJ2-7; TRBD1 matches at 8 bases. J was trimmed by 2 bases and V by 7 bases; bases with no gene match: 8. Per the germline V gene, CDR1 is SGHRS and CDR2 is YFSETQ. The CDR3 has 14 residues.

The gene calls are TRBV6-1 and TRBJ2-2; D tentatively reads TRBD1 or TRBD2 (6 bases each). CDR3 length equals 15 residues. The germline CDR1 and CDR2 sequences are MNHNS and SASEGT. V lost 2 bases and J 5 bases, leaving 12 bases between the germline ends. CDR3 bases: TGTGCCAGCAGTGAAAGGGGGAGGACAACCGGGGAGCTGTTTTTT. Its protein product is CASSERGRTTGELFF.